This TCR beta chain was sequenced in a study of blood T cell repertoires in COVID-19. Study information: Recovery among Cohort 3 donors was established by two negative PCRs, clearance, or symptom resolution. PBMCs, B-cell-depleted T cells, or T cells were the source of the cDNA or gDNA that made up the material.

Individuals drawn from 20 to 25 US areas were roughly 18 to 95 years old. Only one count was recorded for this clone. V lost 2 bases and J lost 9; bases outside the gene matches: 18. Germline loops: CDR1 SGHAT, CDR2 FQNNGV. There are 18 residues in the CDR3. Authors' analysis steps: Amplification with reference gene primers provided the estimates of nucleated cell counts. Clones were read by immunoSEQ multiplex PCR, and TCRdb kept only the in-frame ones, dropping some. V, J and clone size are those of that table, while D and trimming were read from the DNA. The data contain 250,000 to 300,000 clones, more than 75% of them seen just once; the ten biggest clones take up over 2%.

Sequencing was carried out using PBMCs or T cells enriched from blood (not recorded which). The TCR sequence derives from a woman aged 55-69 years in a cohort exposed to, infected with or recovered from COVID-19 (not recorded which). The chain has TRBV11-2 and TRBJ2-1; TRBD1 aligns across 8 bases. DNA for the CDR3: TGTGCCAGCAGCTTATTGGCAGGGGGCGGCGGAACGACAGGTGAGCAGTTCTTC. This translates into CASSLLAGGGGTTGEQFF. Filled out from reference TRBV11-2 and TRBJ2-1, the complete variable domain reads EAGVAQSPRYKIIEKRQSVAFWCNPISGHATLYWYQQILGQGPKLLIQFQNNGVVDDSQLPKDRFSAERLKGVDSTLKIQPAKLEDSAVYLCASSLLAGGGGTTGEQFFGPGTRLTVL.